The following is a T cell receptor beta chain sequence with its context. The same CDR3 is also encoded by other DNA sequences in this sample. Libraries were prepared by immunoSEQ multiplex PCR; TCRdb keeps only in-frame clonotypes and omits some of them. The sample carries around 2.1 million clones, 90% to 95% recorded once. Germline V gene lookup returns CDR1 SGDLS and CDR2 YYNGEE. Trimming removed 0 bases at V and 0 bases at J, with 4 bases between. The CDR3 spans 14 residues. This entry comes from a study of shared clonotypes between healthy human individuals. For the study at large: Three CD4 naive, three CD4 memory, two CD8 naive and one CD8 memory plate were used per donor.

Naive-designated CD8 cells lacked CD45RO, were positively enriched for CCR7, and omitted terminally differentiated effector memory CD45RA+ cells. Specimen: naive CD8+ T cells from PBMCs. This clonotype was sampled from a man between 18 and 35 years old in good health. Some clones in this sample may be carry-over from other donors' samples. V gene TRBV9 combines with J gene TRBJ1-3, with unresolved D. The CDR3 region is CASSVGTSGNTIYF. CDR3 coding DNA: TGTGCCAGCAGCGTAGGCACCTCTGGAAACACCATATATTTT.